The 18 T cell receptor beta chains below were found in one sample sequenced in a study of CD8+CD57+ T cells in acquired aplastic anemia. Genomic DNA constituted the template upon which TCR beta VDJ and CDR3 profiling was performed. TCRdb independently ran MiXCR on the reads; one entry per CDR3 protein. The sample shows fewer than 200,000 distinct CDR3 sequences, under 75% of them seen only once. The specimen sequenced was sorted CD4+, CD8+, or CD8+CD57+ T cells (not recorded which) from PBMCs. All receptors come from a human donor in good health.

The chain joins TRBV20-1 to TRBJ1-5, with TRBD1 identical over 10 bases. The CDR3 has 14 amino acids. V was pared by 6 bases and J by 4 bases, with 6 bases of the junction left unmatched. Germline V gene sequence: CDR1 DFQATT, CDR2 SNEGSKA (reference sequence). CDR3 loop: CSARDRGGNQPQHF. The CDR3 DNA follows: TGCAGTGCGCGGGACAGGGGAGGAAATCAGCCCCAGCATTTT.

On this clonotype itself: This may be a read error: a much more frequent sequence differs by one nucleotide. This sequence joins TRBV4-3 and TRBJ2-1; D remains ambiguous. This CDR3 comprises 15 residues. From germline, CDR1 is LGHNA and CDR2 YSLEER. The CDR3 spells CASSQDEYPYNQQFF. CDR3 nucleotides: TGCGCCAGCAGCCAAGACGAGTACCCATACAATCAGCAGTTCTTC.

As to this clonotype: An end of the junction differs from the germline gene, which may be a read error. V and J are TRBV2 and TRBJ2-7, with D perhaps TRBD1 (6 bases). The CDR3 is 12 amino acids. Germline values: CDR1 SNHLY, CDR2 FYNNEI. For the CDR3, the DNA is TGTGCAAGCAGAGGGGGTACCTACGAGCAGTACTTC. Protein sequence: CASRGGTYEQYF.

Many counts were recorded for this clonotype. V usage is TRBV6-5 and J usage is TRBJ2-5, with D possibly matching TRBD2 (5 bases). V shed 0 bases and J shed 0 bases, with 8 bases lying between them. Germline V gene sequence: CDR1 MNHEY, CDR2 SVGAGI. The CDR3 length is 15 residues. The CDR3 loop is CASSYSPADQETQYF. CDR3 bases: TGTGCCAGCAGTTACTCCCCAGCGGACCAAGAGACCCAGTACTTC.

This clonotype has ten or more counts. V usage is TRBV7-3 and J usage is TRBJ2-1, with 8 nucleotides matching TRBD2. CDR1 is SGHTA, CDR2 FQGTGA, per germline. Losses at the gene ends were 5 bases for V and 5 bases for J; bases not matched to a gene: 20. The length of the CDR3 is 19 residues. CDR3 residues: CASSQFSGLSGSRNNEQFF. Written as DNA, the CDR3 is TGTGCCAGCAGCCAATTCAGTGGGCTAAGCGGGAGTCGGAACAATGAGCAGTTCTTC.

Only a few counts were recorded for this clonotype. V is TRBV20-1 and J is TRBJ2-7; D might be TRBD1 or TRBD2, each matching 5 bases. Per the germline V gene, CDR1 is DFQATT and CDR2 is SNEGSKA (reference sequence). V lost 6 bases to trimming and J lost 9 bases, with 15 bases between them. The CDR3 spans 11 residues. The CDR3 loop reads CSARAMGVQYF. The CDR3 bases are TGCAGTGCCAGGGCGATGGGGGTGCAGTACTTC.

In the case of this clonotype: The final CDR3 position lacks the conserved phenylalanine or tryptophan, pointing to a likely read error. The chain combines TRBV25-1 with TRBJ1-5; 10 bases align to TRBD1. This CDR3 has 16 residues. With 5 bases clipped from V and 7 bases from J, the junction kept 11 bases outside the gene matches. Germline V gene data show CDR1 as MGHDK and CDR2 as SYGVNS. This CDR3 is CASSPRRRQGAQPQHL. CDR3 nucleotides: TGTGCCAGCAGTCCACGTAGGCGACAGGGGGCACAGCCCCAGCATCTT.

The chain links TRBV13 to TRBJ2-7; TRBD2 matches 10 bases. This CDR3 contains 15 residues. Germline lookup yields CDR1 PRHDT and CDR2 FYEKMQ (reference sequence). Trimming removed 2 bases from V and 5 bases from J; junction bases left unmatched: 6. The CDR3 region is CASSLLAGAEDEQYF. The DNA for the CDR3 is TGTGCCAGCAGCTTACTAGCGGGGGCTGAAGACGAGCAGTACTTC.

This sequence joins TRBV7-3 and TRBJ2-6; the D is unclear. The CDR3 is 14 residues long. Germline V gives CDR1 SGHTA, CDR2 FQGTGA. Trimming pared 4 bases from V and 1 base from J, leaving 5 bases between. The CDR3 DNA reads as TGTGCCAGCAGCTCCAGATCTGGGGCCAACGTCCTGACTTTC. Amino acid sequence: CASSSRSGANVLTF.

The chain carries TRBV5-6 and TRBJ2-5, with D perhaps matching TRBD1 (5 bases). From germline, CDR1 is SGHDT and CDR2 YYEEEE. The CDR3 is made up of 15 amino acids. Deletions cut 0 bases from V and 4 bases from J, with 13 bases between. Here the CDR3 DNA reads TGTGCCAGCAGCTTGGCCGGCAGGGAACTAGAGACCCAGTACTTC. This sequence encodes CASSLAGRELETQYF. Variable domain in full (rest from reference TRBV5-6 and TRBJ2-5): DAGVTQSPTHLIKTRGQQVTLRCSPKSGHDTVSWYQQALGQGPQFIFQYYEEEERQRGNFPDRFSGHQFPNYSSELNVNALLLGDSALYLCASSLAGRELETQYFGPGTRLLVL.

The CDR3 loop reads CASSLGGSRQYEQYF. CDR3 DNA sequence: TGTGCCAGCAGCTTAGGAGGCTCCCGGCAATACGAGCAGTACTTC. The V gene is TRBV7-9, the J gene TRBJ2-7; D is unclear. Looked up from germline, CDR1 is SEHNR and CDR2 is FQNEAQ (reference sequence). CDR3 length equals 15 residues. V was shortened by 1 base and J by 4 bases, with 14 bases between the two germline ends.

The rearrangement links TRBV20-1 to TRBJ2-7; D is uncertain. This CDR3 spans 12 amino acids. V lost 5 bases to trimming and J lost 6 bases, with 14 bases between them. Germline values: CDR1 DFQATT, CDR2 SNEGSKA (reference sequence). CDR3 in DNA: TGCAGTGCTCCGGTCGGTGGCGGCGAGCAGTACTTC. Translation: CSAPVGGGEQYF.

The V gene is TRBV7-2, the J gene TRBJ2-3; 8 bases are a match to TRBD2. Germline V gives CDR1 SGHTA, CDR2 FQGNSA. The CDR3 runs 17 residues. V lost 5 bases and J lost 1; bases outside the gene matches: 11. The CDR3: CASSDSSGGAGTDTQYF. The DNA of the CDR3 is TGTGCCAGCAGCGACTCCTCCGGGGGGGCCGGCACAGATACGCAGTATTTT.

The rearrangement uses TRBV2 and TRBJ2-7, with TRBD2 identical over 14 bases. J lost 12 bases, V lost 10 bases, and 11 bases had no gene match. This CDR3 has 13 amino acids. Germline values: CDR1 SNHLY, CDR2 FYNNEI. In DNA, the CDR3 is TGTGCCACCTCAGAAGGGACTAGCGGGAGACGGTACTTC. Protein product: CATSEGTSGRRYF.

The chain carries TRBV10-3 and TRBJ1-2; the D gene is possibly TRBD1 (6 bases). There are 12 residues in the CDR3. The V gene lost 3 bases and the J gene lost 7 bases, with 9 bases spanning the gap. Germline V gene data show CDR1 as ENHRY and CDR2 as SYGVKD. CDR3 region: CAISERTAGYTF. The CDR3 DNA sequence: TGTGCCATCAGTGAAAGGACAGCTGGCTACACCTTC.

This sequence joins TRBV7-3 and TRBJ2-2, with D perhaps matching TRBD1 or TRBD2 (5 bases each). This CDR3 has 12 amino acids. Germline CDR1 is SGHTA and CDR2 is FQGTGA. Between the trimmed V and J ends, which lost 5 bases and 9 bases, there was a span of 10 bases. CDR3 coding DNA: TGTGCCAGCAGCCGGGACGACCGGGAGCTGTTTTTT. This encodes CASSRDDRELFF.

This clonotype has only a few counts. This chain uses TRBV12-3 or TRBV12-4 with TRBJ2-7; no clear D. The ends were cut back, 3 bases at V and 4 bases at J, with 7 bases in the middle. This CDR3 is built from 12 residues. CDR3 amino acids: CASSFREYEQYF. CDR3 sequence (DNA): TGTGCCAGCAGTTTTCGAGAGTACGAGCAGTACTTC.

This clonotype was observed at least ten times. The chain combines TRBV6-5 with TRBJ2-5, with D hard to call. The CDR3 is made up of 13 amino acids. V was shortened by 6 bases and J by 2 bases, with 10 bases between the two germline ends. From germline, CDR1 is MNHEY and CDR2 SVGAGI. The CDR3 loop is CASSPAVQETQYF. CDR3 sequence (DNA): TGTGCCAGCAGCCCCGCGGTACAAGAGACCCAGTACTTC.